This T cell receptor beta chain was found in a study of CD8 T cells in ankylosing spondylitis. CDR3 length equals 14 residues. The germline gives CDR1 MGHDK, CDR2 SYGVNS. V lost 6 bases to trimming and J lost 3 bases, with 15 bases between them. This clonotype was seen many times. Its specificity is not known. The authors made TCR beta libraries by quantitative 5'-RACE with molecular barcodes. One entry per CDR3 protein results from TCRdb running MiXCR on the 5' RACE reads. The sample yields approximately 90,000 distinct CDR3 sequences, over 6.5% seen once. Study-level results: The disease-linked clones had a CD8+ phenotype and low blood frequencies. Reportedly, significant enrichment of disease-linked clones occurred in matched ankylosing spondylitis synovial fluid.

Sequenced input: blood, either unsorted or a sorted T cell fraction (not recorded which). The rearrangement joins TRBV25-1 to TRBJ2-7; D unclear. The receptor was isolated from a male donor with ankylosing spondylitis or in good health (not recorded which). The chain's CDR3 is CASRWGESLYEQYF. CDR3 nucleotides: TGTGCCAGCAGGTGGGGTGAGAGCCTCTACGAGCAGTACTTC.